These 21 T cell receptor beta chains share one sample of origin, sequenced in a study of esophageal squamous cell carcinoma under preoperative chemotherapy (dated 2018 in TCRdb). What this sample's time point label stands for: after preoperative PTX-NDP chemotherapy. To prepare the library, PCR was applied. The instrument was a HiSeq X Ten. TCRdb trimmed public reads at Q25 via fastp, called clones via MiXCR and kept in-frame beta chains. All rows with the same CDR3 protein become a single entry with the most common DNA and genes. This sample holds 9,000 to 13,000 distinct CDR3 sequences; over 55% were observed only once. Clones ranked in the top ten supply approximately 31% of the sample. This sample was obtained from a patient given preoperative chemotherapy. The receptors stem from a human donor with esophageal squamous cell carcinoma. The donor label of this sample is uncertain.

This clonotype was observed many times. A junction boundary mismatches the germline segment, possibly from a read error. The chain carries TRBV6-1 and TRBJ2-3; 7 bases fit TRBD2. CDR1 is MNHNS, CDR2 SASEGT, per germline. The CDR3 consists of 16 residues. In DNA, the CDR3 is TGTGCCAGCAGTGAATTGGGGGGGAGCGACAAAGATACGCAGTATTTC. This sequence encodes CASSELGGSDKDTQYF.

The chain recombines TRBV7-2 with TRBJ2-1; 9 bases are a match to TRBD2. Trimming cost V 5 bases and J 5 bases; bases outside gene matches: 4. This CDR3 is 14 amino acids long. Germline V gives CDR1 SGHTA, CDR2 FQGNSA. In nucleotides, the CDR3 is TGTGCCAGCAGCCGGACTAGCGACCACAATGAGCAGTTCTTC. Protein: CASSRTSDHNEQFF.

This clonotype has a count of ten or more. The chain joins TRBV10-2 to TRBJ2-1; D gene unclear. The J call may be mistaken, given a closer DNA end match to TRBJ2-7. Per germline, CDR1 WSHSY and CDR2 SAAADI. The CDR3 sequence is 13 residues long. CDR3 sequence: CASSETPPPEQYF. The DNA for the CDR3 is TGCGCCAGCAGTGAAACACCTCCCCCCGAGCAGTACTTC.

V is TRBV12-3 or TRBV12-4 and J is TRBJ2-1; no clear D. The CDR3 loop spans 15 amino acids. The V and J ends lost 3 bases and 2 bases respectively, with 11 bases between them. CDR3 in amino acids: CASSLGGAPYNEQFF. The CDR3 DNA reads as TGTGCCAGCAGTTTGGGCGGTGCCCCCTACAATGAGCAGTTCTTC.

This clonotype has more than one count but fewer than ten. The chain carries TRBV6-1 and TRBJ1-2, with D possibly TRBD1 on 6 matching bases. This CDR3 contains 12 residues. V was clipped by 7 bases and J by 4 bases, with 10 bases between them. The germline gives CDR1 MNHNS, CDR2 SASEGT. CDR3 bases: TGTGCCAGCACGGGACAACGCTATGGCTACACCTTC. It specifies CASTGQRYGYTF.

The chain recombines TRBV6-1 with TRBJ2-2, with D possibly matching TRBD1 (6 bases). The CDR3 sequence is 15 residues long. The V and J ends lost 0 bases and 5 bases respectively, with 10 bases between them. Germline assignment: CDR1 MNHNS and CDR2 SASEGT. The CDR3 region is CASSEAMGATGELFF. Here the CDR3 DNA reads TGTGCCAGCAGTGAAGCGATGGGGGCAACCGGGGAGCTGTTTTTT.

The V gene is TRBV6-1, the J gene TRBJ2-4; either TRBD1 or TRBD2 may fit D (5 bases each). The J call may be incorrect, as the DNA end agrees better with TRBJ2-3. The CDR3 has 16 residues. Germline lookup yields CDR1 MNHNS and CDR2 SASEGT. CDR3 coding DNA: TGTGCCAGCAGTGAATCGGGGCTGAGCTCCAAAGATATTCAGTATTTT. This gives the protein CASSESGLSSKDIQYF.

The chain is built from TRBV6-1 and TRBJ2-5; a weak D match, TRBD2 (7 bases). V lost 3 bases, J lost 11 bases, and 19 bases lay in between. This CDR3 has 14 residues. Germline loops: CDR1 MNHNS, CDR2 SASEGT. CDR3 DNA: TGTGCCAGCAGTGATCGGGGGGCCAGCGTTAAGCAGTACTTC. This sequence encodes CASSDRGASVKQYF.

CDR3 region: CASIGTDTQYF. The CDR3 nucleotides are TGTGCCAGCATTGGCACAGATACGCAGTATTTT. This chain connects TRBV6-1 to TRBJ2-3; D remains unclear. Trimming took off 7 bases at V and 1 base at J, with 3 bases between the two ends. CDR1 and CDR2 (germline): MNHNS, SASEGT. This CDR3 is built from 11 residues.

This chain uses TRBV12-3 or TRBV12-4 with TRBJ2-1; D might be TRBD2 (5 bases). The end of the DNA aligns better with TRBJ2-7, so the J call may be wrong. The CDR3 loop spans 16 amino acids. The CDR3 DNA reads TGTGCCAGCAGTTTCTCCCTTAACGCCGGGAACACTGAGCAGTACTTC. It encodes CASSFSLNAGNTEQYF.

This chain uses TRBV10-1 with TRBJ2-3; 8 bases match TRBD2. Trimming at V came to 6 bases and at J to 2 bases, leaving 7 bases not matched to a gene. Germline lookup yields CDR1 WNHNN and CDR2 SYGVQD (reference sequence). CDR3 size: 15 residues. The chain's CDR3 is CASSLTSEITDTQYF. For the CDR3, the DNA is TGCGCCAGCAGCCTGACTAGCGAAATCACAGATACGCAGTATTTT.

This clonotype counts as medium-sized. The chain has TRBV6-1 and TRBJ2-5; tentatively, D is TRBD1 (6 bases). The CDR3 sequence is 14 residues long. With 6 bases removed from V and 5 bases from J, the gap between germline ends came to 16 bases. Looked up from germline, CDR1 is MNHNS and CDR2 is SASEGT. CDR3: CASRSPGGGETQYF. The CDR3 region has the DNA TGTGCCAGCAGATCACCTGGGGGCGGGGAGACCCAGTACTTC.

This clonotype turned up a few times. V and J are TRBV6-1 and TRBJ2-3; D is perhaps TRBD1 (6 bases). Germline CDR1 and CDR2: MNHNS and SASEGT. V gave up 6 bases and J gave up 5 bases, with 21 bases separating them. The CDR3 runs to 16 residues. DNA for the CDR3: TGTGCCAGCAGGGGATTTGGGGGCAGTTACCAAGATACGCAGTATTTT. This translates into CASRGFGGSYQDTQYF.

As to this clonotype: One end of the junction varies from germline; a read error may be responsible. This chain joins TRBV10-2 and TRBJ2-3, with D tentatively TRBD1 (6 bases). The length of the CDR3 is 18 residues. Germline CDR1 reads WSHSY; CDR2 reads SAAADI. The CDR3 DNA reads as TGCGCCAGCAGTGAGGCGGATTCGAGGGGGTGCGACAAAGATACGCAGTACTTT. Its translation is CASSEADSRGCDKDTQYF.

This clonotype has more than one count but fewer than ten. One end of the junction does not line up with germline, which may come from a read error. The V and J genes are TRBV6-1 and TRBJ2-3; D is tentatively TRBD1 or TRBD2 (5 bases each). The CDR3 length is 16 residues. CDR1 and CDR2 (germline): MNHNS, SASEGT. The CDR3 region is CASSELWGSDKDTQYF. CDR3 DNA sequence: TGTGCCAGCAGTGAATTGTGGGGGAGCGACAAAGATACGCAGTATTTC.

The chain joins TRBV7-2 to TRBJ1-4, with D perhaps TRBD1 (5 bases). Germline assignment: CDR1 SGHTA and CDR2 FQGNSA. This CDR3 is built from 12 residues. V was pared by 6 bases and J by 7 bases, with 9 bases between. The CDR3 bases are TGTGCCAGCAGGGGGGTTAGTGAAAAACTGTTTTTT. It translates to CASRGVSEKLFF.

The chain carries TRBV27 and TRBJ2-3; 8 bases align to TRBD2. Unmatched junction bases numbered 1, after V lost 3 bases and J lost 2 bases. CDR1 is MNHEY, CDR2 SMNVEV, per germline (reference sequence). CDR3 length equals 14 residues. CDR3 amino acids: CASSFGLATDTQYF. The CDR3, as DNA: TGTGCCAGCAGTTTCGGACTAGCCACAGATACGCAGTATTTT.

This clonotype was seen a handful of times. V is TRBV7-2 and J is TRBJ2-2, with D uncertain. CDR1 and CDR2 from the germline V gene are SGHTA and FQGNSA. The CDR3 length is 13 residues. V shed 1 base and J shed 4 bases, with 4 bases lying between them. This CDR3 is CASSLVPTGELFF. The CDR3 DNA is TGTGCCAGCAGCTTAGTCCCCACCGGGGAGCTGTTTTTT.

The chain recombines TRBV7-2 with TRBJ1-2; D is unclear. Germline V CDR1 and CDR2: SGHTA, FQGNSA. Deletions cut 1 base from V and 8 bases from J, with 17 bases between. The CDR3 runs to 15 residues. CDR3 protein: CASSLETEGLRGYTF. The CDR3 DNA follows: TGTGCCAGCAGCTTAGAGACGGAAGGGCTTCGCGGCTACACCTTC.

The V and J genes are TRBV28 and TRBJ2-1, with TRBD1 matching over 9 bases. This CDR3 spans 14 amino acids. Trimming at V came to 4 bases and at J to 7 bases, leaving 5 bases not matched to a gene. Per germline, CDR1 MDHEN and CDR2 SYDVKM. The CDR3 DNA is TGTGCCAGCAGTTCGGGACAGGGTGTGAATGAGCAGTTCTTC. It is translated as CASSSGQGVNEQFF.

The CDR3 protein is CASSLSGRRNEQYF. The CDR3 nucleotides read TGTGCCAGCAGCTTGAGCGGGAGGCGGAATGAGCAGTACTTC. The chain has TRBV7-2 and TRBJ2-1; TRBD2 aligns across 9 bases. The J call may be faulty, since TRBJ2-7 better matches the DNA end. Germline V lookup: CDR1 SGHTA, CDR2 FQGNSA. CDR3 length: 14 residues.